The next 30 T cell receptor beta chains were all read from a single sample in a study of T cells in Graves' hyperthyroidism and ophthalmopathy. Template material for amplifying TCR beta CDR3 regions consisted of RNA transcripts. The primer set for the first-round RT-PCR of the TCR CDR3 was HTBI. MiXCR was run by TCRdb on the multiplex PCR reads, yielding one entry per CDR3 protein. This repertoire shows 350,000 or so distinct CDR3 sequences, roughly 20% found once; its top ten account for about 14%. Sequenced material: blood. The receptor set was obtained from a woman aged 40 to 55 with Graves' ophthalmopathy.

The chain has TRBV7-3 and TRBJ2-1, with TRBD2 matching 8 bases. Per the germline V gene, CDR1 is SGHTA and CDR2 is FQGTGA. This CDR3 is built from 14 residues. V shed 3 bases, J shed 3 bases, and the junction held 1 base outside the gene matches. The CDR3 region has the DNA TGTGCCAGCAGCTTTAGCGGGATCTACAATGAGCAGTTCTTC. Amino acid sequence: CASSFSGIYNEQFF.

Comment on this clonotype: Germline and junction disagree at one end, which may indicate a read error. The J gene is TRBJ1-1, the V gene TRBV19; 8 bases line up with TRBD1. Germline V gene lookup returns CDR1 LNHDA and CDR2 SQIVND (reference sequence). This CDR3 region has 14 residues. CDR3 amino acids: CTSSGRGRKTEAFF. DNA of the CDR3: TGTACCAGTAGCGGCAGGGGGCGGAAAACTGAAGCTTTCTTT.

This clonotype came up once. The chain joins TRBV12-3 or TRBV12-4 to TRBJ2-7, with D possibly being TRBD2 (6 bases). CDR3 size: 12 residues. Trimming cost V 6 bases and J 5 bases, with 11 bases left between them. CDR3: CASREGRNEQYF. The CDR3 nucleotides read TGTGCCAGCAGGGAGGGCCGCAACGAGCAGTACTTC.

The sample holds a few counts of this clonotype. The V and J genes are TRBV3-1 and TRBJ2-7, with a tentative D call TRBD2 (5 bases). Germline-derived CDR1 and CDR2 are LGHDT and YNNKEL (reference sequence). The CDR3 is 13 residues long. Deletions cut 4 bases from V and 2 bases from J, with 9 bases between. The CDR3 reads CASSRRGPYEQYF. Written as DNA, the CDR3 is TGTGCCAGCAGCCGACGGGGTCCCTACGAGCAGTACTTC.

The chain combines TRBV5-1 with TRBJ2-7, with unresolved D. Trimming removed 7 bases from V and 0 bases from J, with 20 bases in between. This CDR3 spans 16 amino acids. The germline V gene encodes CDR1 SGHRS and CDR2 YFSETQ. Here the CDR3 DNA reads TGCGCCAGCTCCCCGGAATGGGCTACAACCTCCTACGAGCAGTACTTC. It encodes CASSPEWATTSYEQYF.

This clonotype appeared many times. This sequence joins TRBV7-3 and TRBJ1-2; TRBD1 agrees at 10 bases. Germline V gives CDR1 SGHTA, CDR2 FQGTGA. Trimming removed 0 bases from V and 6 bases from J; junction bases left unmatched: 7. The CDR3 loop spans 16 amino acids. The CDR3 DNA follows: TGTGCCAGCAGCTTAACTTTCGGACAGGGGGAAGATGGCTACACCTTC. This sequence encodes CASSLTFGQGEDGYTF. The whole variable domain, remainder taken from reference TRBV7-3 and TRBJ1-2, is GAGVSQTPSNKVTEKGKYVELRCDPISGHTALYWYRQSLGQGPEFLIYFQGTGAADDSGLPNDRFFAVRPEGSVSTLKIQRTERGDSAVYLCASSLTFGQGEDGYTFGSGTRLTVV.

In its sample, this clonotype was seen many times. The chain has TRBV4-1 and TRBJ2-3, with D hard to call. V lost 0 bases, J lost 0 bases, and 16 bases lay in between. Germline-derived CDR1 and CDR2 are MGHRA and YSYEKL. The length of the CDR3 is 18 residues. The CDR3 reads CASSQDWEATLSTDTQYF. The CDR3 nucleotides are TGCGCCAGCAGCCAAGATTGGGAAGCGACGCTTAGCACAGATACGCAGTATTTT.

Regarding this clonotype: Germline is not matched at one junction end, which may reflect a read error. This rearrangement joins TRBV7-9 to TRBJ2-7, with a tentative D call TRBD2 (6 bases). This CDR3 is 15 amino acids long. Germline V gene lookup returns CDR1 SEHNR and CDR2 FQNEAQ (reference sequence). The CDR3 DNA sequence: TGTGCCAGCAGCCTCACAGGACCGGGGGATCTTTTGCTGGACTTC. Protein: CASSLTGPGDLLLDF. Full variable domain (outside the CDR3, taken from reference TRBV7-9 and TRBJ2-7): DTGVSQNPRHKITKRGQNVTFRCDPISEHNRLYWYRQTLGQGPEFLTYFQNEAQLEKSRLLSDRFSAERPKGSFSTLEIQRTEQGDSAMYLCASSLTGPGDLLLDFGPGTRLTVT.

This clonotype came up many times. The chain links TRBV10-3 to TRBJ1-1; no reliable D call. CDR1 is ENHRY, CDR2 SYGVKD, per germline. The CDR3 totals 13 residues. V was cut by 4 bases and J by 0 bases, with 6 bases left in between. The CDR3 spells CAISGGLNTEAFF. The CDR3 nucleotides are TGTGCCATCAGTGGAGGGCTGAACACTGAAGCTTTCTTT.

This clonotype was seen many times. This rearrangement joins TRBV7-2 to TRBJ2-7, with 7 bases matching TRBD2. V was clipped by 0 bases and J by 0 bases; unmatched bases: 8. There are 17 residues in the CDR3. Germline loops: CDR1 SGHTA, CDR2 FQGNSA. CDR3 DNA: TGTGCCAGCAGCTTAGCGTTTGGGCTAGCGGCCTCCTACGAGCAGTACTTC. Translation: CASSLAFGLAASYEQYF.

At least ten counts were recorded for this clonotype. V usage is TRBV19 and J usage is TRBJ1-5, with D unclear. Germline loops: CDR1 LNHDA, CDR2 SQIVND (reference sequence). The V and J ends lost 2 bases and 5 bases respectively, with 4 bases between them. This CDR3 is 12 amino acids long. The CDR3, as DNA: TGTGCCAGTAGTATAATAGATCAGCCCCAGCATTTT. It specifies CASSIIDQPQHF. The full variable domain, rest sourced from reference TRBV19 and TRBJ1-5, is DGGITQSPKYLFRKEGQNVTLSCEQNLNHDAMYWYRQDPGQGLRLIYYSQIVNDFQKGDIAEGYSVSREKKESFPLTVTSAQKNPTAFYLCASSIIDQPQHFGDGTRLSIL.

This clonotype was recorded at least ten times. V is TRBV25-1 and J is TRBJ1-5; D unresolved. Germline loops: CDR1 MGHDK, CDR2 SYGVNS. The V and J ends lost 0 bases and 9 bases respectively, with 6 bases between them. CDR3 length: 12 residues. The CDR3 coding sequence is TGTGCCAGCAGTGAATATGCAGGGCCCCAGCATTTT. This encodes CASSEYAGPQHF.

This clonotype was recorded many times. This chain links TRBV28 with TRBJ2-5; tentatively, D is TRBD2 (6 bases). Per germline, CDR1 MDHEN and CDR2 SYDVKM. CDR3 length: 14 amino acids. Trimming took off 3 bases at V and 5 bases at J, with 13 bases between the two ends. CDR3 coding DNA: TGTGCCAGCAGTTTTAGCGGAGGAACGGAGACCCAGTACTTC. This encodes CASSFSGGTETQYF.

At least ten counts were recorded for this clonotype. CDR3 in amino acids: CASSQGPRGYTF. CDR3 in DNA: TGTGCCAGCAGCCAAGGGCCCCGCGGCTACACCTTC. V gene TRBV3-1 combines with J gene TRBJ1-2; D not certain. Germline loops: CDR1 LGHDT, CDR2 YNNKEL (reference sequence). The germline V and J ends were trimmed by 1 base and 8 bases, with 8 bases remaining between them. The CDR3 covers 12 residues.

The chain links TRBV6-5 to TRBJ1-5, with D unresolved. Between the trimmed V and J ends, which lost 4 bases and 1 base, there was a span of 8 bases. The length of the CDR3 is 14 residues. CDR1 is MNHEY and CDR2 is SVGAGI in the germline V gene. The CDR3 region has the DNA TGTGCCAGCAGTTCCGTGAAGAGCAATCAGCCCCAGCATTTT. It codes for CASSSVKSNQPQHF.

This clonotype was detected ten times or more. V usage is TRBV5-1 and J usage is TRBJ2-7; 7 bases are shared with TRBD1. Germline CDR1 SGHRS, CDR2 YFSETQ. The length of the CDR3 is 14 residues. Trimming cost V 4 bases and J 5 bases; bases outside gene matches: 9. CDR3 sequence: CASSHRQGSDEQYF. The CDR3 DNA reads TGCGCCAGCAGCCATAGACAGGGATCCGACGAGCAGTACTTC.

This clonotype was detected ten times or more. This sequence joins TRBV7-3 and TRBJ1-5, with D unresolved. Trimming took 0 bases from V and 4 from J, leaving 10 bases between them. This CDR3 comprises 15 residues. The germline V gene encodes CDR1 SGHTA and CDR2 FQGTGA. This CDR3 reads CASSLTSDGNQPQHF. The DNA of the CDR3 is TGTGCCAGCAGCTTAACCTCCGACGGGAATCAGCCCCAGCATTTT.

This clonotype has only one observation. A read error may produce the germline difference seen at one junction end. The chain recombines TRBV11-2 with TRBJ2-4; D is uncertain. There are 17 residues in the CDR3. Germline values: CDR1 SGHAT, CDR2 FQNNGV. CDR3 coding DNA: TGTGCCAGCAGCTTAGAGCCCCAAAGGGCGCCGAAAAACATTCGGTACTTC. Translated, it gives CASSLEPQRAPKNIRYF. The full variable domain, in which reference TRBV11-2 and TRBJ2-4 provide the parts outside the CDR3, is EAGVAQSPRYKIIEKRQSVAFWCNPISGHATLYWYQQILGQGPKLLIQFQNNGVVDDSQLPKDRFSAERLKGVDSTLKIQPAKLEDSAVYLCASSLEPQRAPKNIRYFGAGTRLSVL.

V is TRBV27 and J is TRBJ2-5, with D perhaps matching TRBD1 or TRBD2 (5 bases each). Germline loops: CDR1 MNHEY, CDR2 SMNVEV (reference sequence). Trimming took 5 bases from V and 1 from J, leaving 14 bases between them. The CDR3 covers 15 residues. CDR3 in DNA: TGTGCCAGCAGTCCCACCGGGACGGGCCAAGAGACCCAGTACTTC. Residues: CASSPTGTGQETQYF.

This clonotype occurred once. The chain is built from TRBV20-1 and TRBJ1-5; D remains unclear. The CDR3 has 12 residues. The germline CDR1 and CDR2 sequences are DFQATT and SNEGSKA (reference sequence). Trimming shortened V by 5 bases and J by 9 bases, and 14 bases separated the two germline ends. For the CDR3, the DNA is TGCAGTGCTTCCGCCCCCCGGGCGCCCCAGCATTTT. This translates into CSASAPRAPQHF.

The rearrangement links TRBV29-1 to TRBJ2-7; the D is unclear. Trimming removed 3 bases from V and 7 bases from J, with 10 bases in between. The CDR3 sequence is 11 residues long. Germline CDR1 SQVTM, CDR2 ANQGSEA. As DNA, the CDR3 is TGCAGCGTTGAGGTCGGGCGGGAGCAGTACTTC. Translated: CSVEVGREQYF.

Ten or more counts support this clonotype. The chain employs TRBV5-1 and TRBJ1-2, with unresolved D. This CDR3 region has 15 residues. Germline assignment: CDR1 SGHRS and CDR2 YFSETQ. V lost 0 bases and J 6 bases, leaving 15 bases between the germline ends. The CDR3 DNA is TGCGCCAGCAGCTTGGCCATGGCTGAAGTAAATGGCTACACCTTC. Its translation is CASSLAMAEVNGYTF.

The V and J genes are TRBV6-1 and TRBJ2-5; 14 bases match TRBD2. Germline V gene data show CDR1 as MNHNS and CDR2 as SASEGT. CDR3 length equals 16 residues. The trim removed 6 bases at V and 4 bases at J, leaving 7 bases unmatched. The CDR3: CASRKTGLAGGETQYF. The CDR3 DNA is TGTGCCAGCAGAAAAACCGGACTAGCGGGGGGAGAGACCCAGTACTTC.

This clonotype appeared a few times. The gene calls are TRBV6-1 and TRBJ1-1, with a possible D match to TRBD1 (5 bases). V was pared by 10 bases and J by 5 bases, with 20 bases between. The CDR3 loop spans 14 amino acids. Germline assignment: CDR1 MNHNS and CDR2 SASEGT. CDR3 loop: CATFPGSRGTEAFF. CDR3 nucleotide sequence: TGTGCCACCTTCCCAGGATCCCGGGGGACTGAAGCTTTCTTT.

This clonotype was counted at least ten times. The CDR3 region is CASSRTKYEQYF. For the CDR3, the DNA is TGTGCCAGCAGTCGGACAAAATACGAGCAGTACTTC. The chain employs TRBV12-3 or TRBV12-4 and TRBJ2-7, with D possibly being TRBD1 (5 bases). The CDR3 is 12 amino acids. Trimming took 5 bases from V and 4 from J, leaving 9 bases between them.

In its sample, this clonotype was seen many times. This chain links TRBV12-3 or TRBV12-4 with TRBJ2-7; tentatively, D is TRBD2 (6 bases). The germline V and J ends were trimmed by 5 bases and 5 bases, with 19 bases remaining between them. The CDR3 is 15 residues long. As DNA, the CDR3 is TGTGCCAGCAGTGGCTTGGGACTCGGGAGCCACGAGCAGTACTTC. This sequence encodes CASSGLGLGSHEQYF.

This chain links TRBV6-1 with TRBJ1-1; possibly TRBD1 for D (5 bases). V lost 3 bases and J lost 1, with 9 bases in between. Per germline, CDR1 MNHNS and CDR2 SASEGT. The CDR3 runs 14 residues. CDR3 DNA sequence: TGTGCCAGCAGTGATTGGCAGGGGAACACTGAAGCTTTCTTT. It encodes CASSDWQGNTEAFF.

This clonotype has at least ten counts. CDR3 coding DNA: TGTGCCTGCACGACAGGGGGCGCGTCCGAGCAGTACTTC. Amino acids: CACTTGGASEQYF. V is TRBV30 and J is TRBJ2-7; 10 bases match TRBD1. J gave up 6 bases and V 6 bases, and 8 bases lay outside the gene matches. The CDR3 has 13 amino acids. Per the germline V gene, CDR1 is GTSNPN and CDR2 is SVGIG (reference sequence). Using reference TRBV30 and TRBJ2-7 for the parts outside the CDR3, the full variable domain is SQTIHQWPATLVQPVGSPLSLECTVEGTSNPNLYWYRQAAGRGLQLLFYSVGIGQISSEVPQNLSASRPQDRQFILSSKKLLLSDSGFYLCACTTGGASEQYFGPGTRLTVT.

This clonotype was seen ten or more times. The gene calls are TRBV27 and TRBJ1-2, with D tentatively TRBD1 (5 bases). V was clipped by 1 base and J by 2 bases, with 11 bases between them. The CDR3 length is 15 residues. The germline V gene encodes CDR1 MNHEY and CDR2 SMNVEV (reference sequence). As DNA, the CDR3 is TGTGCCAGCAGTTTATTGTGGGGCCAAAACTATGGCTACACCTTC. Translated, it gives CASSLLWGQNYGYTF.

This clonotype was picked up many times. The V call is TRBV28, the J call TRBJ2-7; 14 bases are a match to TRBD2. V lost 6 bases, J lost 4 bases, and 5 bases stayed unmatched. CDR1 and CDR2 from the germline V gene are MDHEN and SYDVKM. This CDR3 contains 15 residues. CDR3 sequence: CASSPRLAGGYEQYF. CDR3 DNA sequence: TGTGCCAGCAGCCCCAGACTAGCGGGAGGGTACGAGCAGTACTTC.